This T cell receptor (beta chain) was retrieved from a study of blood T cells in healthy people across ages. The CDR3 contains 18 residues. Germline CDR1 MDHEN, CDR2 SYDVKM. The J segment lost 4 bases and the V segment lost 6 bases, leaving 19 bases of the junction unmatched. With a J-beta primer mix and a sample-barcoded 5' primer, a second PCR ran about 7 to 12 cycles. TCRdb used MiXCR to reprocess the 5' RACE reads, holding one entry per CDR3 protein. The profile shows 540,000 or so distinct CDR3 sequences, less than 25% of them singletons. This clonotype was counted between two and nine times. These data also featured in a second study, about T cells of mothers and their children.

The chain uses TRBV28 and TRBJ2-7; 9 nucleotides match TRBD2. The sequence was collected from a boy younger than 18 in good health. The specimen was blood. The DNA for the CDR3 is TGTGCCAGCAGCCACAACCCCCGGAACCTAGCGGGGTTATACGAGCAGTACTTC. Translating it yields CASSHNPRNLAGLYEQYF. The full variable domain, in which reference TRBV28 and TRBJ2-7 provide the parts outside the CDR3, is DVKVTQSSRYLVKRTGEKVFLECVQDMDHENMFWYRQDPGLGLRLIYFSYDVKMKEKGDIPEGYSVSREKKERFSLILESASTNQTSMYLCASSHNPRNLAGLYEQYFGPGTRLTVT.